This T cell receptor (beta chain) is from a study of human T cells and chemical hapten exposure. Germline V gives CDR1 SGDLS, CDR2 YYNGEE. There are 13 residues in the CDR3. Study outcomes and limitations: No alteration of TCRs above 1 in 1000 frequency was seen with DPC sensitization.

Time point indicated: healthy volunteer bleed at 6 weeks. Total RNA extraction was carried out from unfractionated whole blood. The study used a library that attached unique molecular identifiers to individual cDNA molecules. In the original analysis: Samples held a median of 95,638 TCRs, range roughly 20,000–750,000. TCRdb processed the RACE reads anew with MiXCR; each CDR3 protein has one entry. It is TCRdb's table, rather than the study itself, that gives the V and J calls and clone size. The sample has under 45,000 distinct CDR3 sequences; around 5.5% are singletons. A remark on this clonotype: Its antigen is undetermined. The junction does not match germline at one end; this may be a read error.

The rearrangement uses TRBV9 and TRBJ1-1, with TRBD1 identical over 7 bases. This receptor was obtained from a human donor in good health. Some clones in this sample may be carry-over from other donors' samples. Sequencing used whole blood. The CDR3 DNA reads TGTGCCAGAAGCGTAGGGACAGACAGTGAAGCTTTCTTT. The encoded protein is CARSVGTDSEAFF.